The rows below give T cell receptor beta chains drawn from one sample of a study of graft-versus-host responses after intestinal transplantation. Only in-frame clones appear in the TCRdb table, and some are missing; sequencing was by immunoSEQ multiplex PCR. This sample has approximately 130,000 clones; around nine tenths occur once, and the top ten carry around 0.16%. The antigens for these receptors are not known. The material was unstimulated CD4+ T cells sorted from spleen or lymph node cells, obtained before intestinal transplant. These receptor sequences come from a human donor who received an intestinal transplant. Each CDR3 is given with its conserved first and last residue. The D gene is left open where the match is weak. Only some rows state a clone size, as once, few, many or a class for expanded clones.

v_call,j_call,d_call,clone_size,cdr3_nt,cdr3_aa
TRBV11-2,TRBJ2-5,TRBD1,.,TGTGCCAGCAGCTTCGGACAGGGGACGGAGACCCAGTACTTC,CASSFGQGTETQYF
TRBV11-3,TRBJ2-7,.,.,TGTGCCAGCAGCTTAGAGGTTCTGAGAGAGCAGTACTTC,CASSLEVLREQYF
TRBV28,TRBJ2-7,TRBD1,.,TGTGCCAGCAGCTCACCAGGGACAGGGGGCTCATCCCACTACGAGCAGTACTTC,CASSSPGTGGSSHYEQYF
TRBV5-6,TRBJ2-5,.,.,TGTGCCAGCAGCTTGCTTGGTGAGGGAAGTGGTGAGACCCAGTACTTC,CASSLLGEGSGETQYF
TRBV19,TRBJ2-2,.,once,TGTGCCAGTAGTATCTGGAACACCGGGGAGCTGTTTTTT,CASSIWNTGELFF
TRBV5-6,TRBJ2-7,TRBD1,.,TGTGCCAGCAGCTGGGGACAGCCCGCCTACGAGCAGTACTTC,CASSWGQPAYEQYF
TRBV10-3,TRBJ1-2,.,once,TGTGCCATCAGTCTACAGGGAGGCGGTGGCTACACCTTC,CAISLQGGGGYTF
TRBV10-3,TRBJ2-7,.,.,TGTGCCATCAGTGACGCCCGGGAGCAGTACTTC,CAISDAREQYF
TRBV6-1,TRBJ2-2,TRBD2,.,TGTGCCAGCACCCTCGGTTTAGCGGGAGCCGGGGAGCTGTTTTTT,CASTLGLAGAGELFF
TRBV5-6,TRBJ2-2,.,.,TGTGCCAGCAGCTTGGTAGGGCCCGGGGAGCTGTTTTTT,CASSLVGPGELFF
TRBV9,TRBJ1-6,.,.,TGTGCCAGCAGCCCAGCCCTCGACTATAATTCACCCCTCCACTTT,CASSPALDYNSPLHF
TRBV7-3,TRBJ2-5,.,.,TGTGCCAGCAGCTTGAACGCGGGACCCCAGTACTTC,CASSLNAGPQYF
TRBV9,TRBJ2-1,.,.,TGTGCCAGCAGCGTAGGACCCCAGAAGGGTGAGCAGTTCTTC,CASSVGPQKGEQFF
TRBV5-6,TRBJ1-2,.,.,TGTGCCAGCAGCTTGCTATCCGGGACCTATGGCTACACCTTC,CASSLLSGTYGYTF
TRBV11-2,TRBJ2-7,.,.,TGTGCCAGCAGCTTAGATAGGTACGAGCAGTACTTC,CASSLDRYEQYF
TRBV7-9,TRBJ2-7,.,.,TGTGCCAGCAGCCCCCTAGGGGGCTACGAGCAGTACTTC,CASSPLGGYEQYF
TRBV7-9,TRBJ2-7,.,.,TGTGCCAGCAGCGTAACTCGAGGGGTCGGCTACGAGCAGTACTTC,CASSVTRGVGYEQYF
TRBV6-1,TRBJ1-2,.,.,TGTGCCAGCAGTGAAGCCGGGGGGGTTGGGGACTATGGCTACACCTTC,CASSEAGGVGDYGYTF
TRBV5-1,TRBJ1-6,TRBD1,.,TGCGCCAGCAGCTTGGAGGGACAGGGGGATTCACCCCTCCACTTT,CASSLEGQGDSPLHF
TRBV2,TRBJ2-1,TRBD2,.,TGTGCCAGCAGGGGACTAGCGGGGAATGAGCAGTTCTTC,CASRGLAGNEQFF
TRBV19,TRBJ1-2,.,.,TGTGCCAGTAGTGCCAGAATCTTCTATGGCTACACCTTC,CASSARIFYGYTF
TRBV7-7,TRBJ2-5,TRBD2,once,TGTGCCAGCAGCTTAGGTAGCGGGGTCCCCGAGACCCAGTACTTC,CASSLGSGVPETQYF
TRBV18,TRBJ1-2,.,.,TGTGCCAGCTCACCAGGGGGTGGGTATGGCTACACCTTC,CASSPGGGYGYTF
TRBV5-4,TRBJ1-2,.,.,TGTGCCAGCAGCCATGACACAAAAACCAACTATGGCTACACCTTC,CASSHDTKTNYGYTF
TRBV5-6,TRBJ2-7,TRBD1,.,TGTGCCAGCAGCCAACCGGGACAGGGGGCGGGCGAGCAGTACTTC,CASSQPGQGAGEQYF
TRBV6-1,TRBJ1-2,.,.,TGTGCCAGCAGTGAAGCCTATGGCTACACCTTC,CASSEAYGYTF
TRBV6-1,TRBJ2-1,TRBD1,.,TGTGCCAGCCCGACATTCGACAGGGGGGAGCAGTTCTTC,CASPTFDRGEQFF
TRBV5-4,TRBJ1-2,.,.,TGTGCCAGCAGCATGACAGCGAACTATGGCTACACCTTC,CASSMTANYGYTF
TRBV6-1,TRBJ1-3,.,.,TGTGCCAGCAGTGAAGCCCCCGGGACAACCCGTAACACCATATATTTT,CASSEAPGTTRNTIYF
TRBV19,TRBJ2-5,.,.,TGTGCCAGTAGTAGAGGGGTGCAAGAGACCCAGTACTTC,CASSRGVQETQYF
TRBV7-8,TRBJ2-5,.,.,TGTGCCAGCAGCGAGAGGAGGGAGGAGACCCAGTACTTC,CASSERREETQYF
TRBV2,TRBJ2-7,.,.,TGTGCCAGCATCGAGGGACAATATTACTACGAGCAGTACTTC,CASIEGQYYYEQYF
TRBV18,TRBJ2-3,TRBD2,.,TGTGCCAGCTCACCGGAGCGGGGGAGCGTAACAGATACGCAGTATTTT,CASSPERGSVTDTQYF
TRBV6-1,TRBJ2-7,.,.,TGTGCCAGCGAGGGACACAATGGGATCTACGAGCAGTACTTC,CASEGHNGIYEQYF
TRBV5-4,TRBJ1-6,.,.,TGTGCCAGCAGCTTGGACAGGGATAATTCACCCCTCCACTTT,CASSLDRDNSPLHF
TRBV19,TRBJ2-7,.,.,TGTGCCAGTAGTAGGGAAGGGGTCCTCGGGAGCTACGAGCAGTACTTC,CASSREGVLGSYEQYF
TRBV19,TRBJ1-2,.,.,TGTGCCAGTAGTATAGTGGGGAGACAGGCTGAAGGCTACACCTTC,CASSIVGRQAEGYTF
TRBV2,TRBJ1-2,.,.,TGTGCCAGCACTCCCCAGGGCACCTATGGCTACACCTTC,CASTPQGTYGYTF
TRBV5-8,TRBJ2-3,.,.,TGTGCCAGCAGCTTGGACGCGGGTTTAGTCACAGATACGCAGTATTTT,CASSLDAGLVTDTQYF
TRBV7-3,TRBJ1-1,.,.,TGTGCCAGCAGCTTAACGAGCGCAGAATCGAACACTGAAGCTTTCTTT,CASSLTSAESNTEAFF
TRBV14,TRBJ1-2,.,.,TGTGCCAGCAGCCAAGTCTGGGACTATGGCTACACCTTC,CASSQVWDYGYTF
TRBV6-5,TRBJ2-3,TRBD1,.,TGTGCCAGCCAGAACAGGGGCCATACGCAGTATTTT,CASQNRGHTQYF
TRBV7-8,TRBJ2-5,.,.,TGTGCCAGCAGCTTCCCTCTATGGGGGGAAGAGACCCAGTACTTC,CASSFPLWGEETQYF
TRBV6-6,TRBJ1-1,TRBD1,.,TGTGCCAGCATCAACGCGAGGGGGCTGGGGGAAACTGAAGCTTTCTTT,CASINARGLGETEAFF